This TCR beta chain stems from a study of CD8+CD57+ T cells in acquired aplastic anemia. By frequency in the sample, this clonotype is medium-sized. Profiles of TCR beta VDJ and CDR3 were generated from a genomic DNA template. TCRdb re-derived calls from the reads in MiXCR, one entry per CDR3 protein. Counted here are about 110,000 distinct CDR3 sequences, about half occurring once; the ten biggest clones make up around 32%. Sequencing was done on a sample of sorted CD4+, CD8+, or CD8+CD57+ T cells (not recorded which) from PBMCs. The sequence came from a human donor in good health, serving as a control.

CDR3 residues: CASSQEEYQETQYF. CDR3 in DNA: TGCGCCAGCAGCCAAGAAGAGTACCAAGAGACCCAGTACTTC. The genes are TRBV4-1 and TRBJ2-5; unclear D gene. CDR3 size: 14 residues. CDR1 is MGHRA and CDR2 is YSYEKL in the germline V gene. V was trimmed by 0 bases and J by 0 bases, leaving 5 bases between them.